This TCR beta chain comes out of a study of CD8+ T cells in alopecia areata. Regarding treatment: oral pan-JAK inhibitor, 5-10 mg twice daily. As the sequencing template, cDNA was produced by extracting RNA and reverse transcribing it. Here immunoSEQ multiplex PCR was the method, and the copy in TCRdb shows in-frame clones only, minus some. The sample lists a few hundred thousand clones, 30% to 40% occurring once. The sequenced sample was CD4+ T cells sorted from blood, obtained around week 31, from a patient treated with tofacitinib. The source of this sequence is a human donor with alopecia areata.

The DNA of the CDR3 is TGTGCCAGTAGGTTATCCGGGGCCAACGTCCTGACTTTC. Its translation is CASRLSGANVLTF. The V and J genes are TRBV19 and TRBJ2-6; D not certain. Trimming took 6 bases from V and 4 from J, leaving 7 bases between them. CDR1 and CDR2 (germline): LNHDA, SQIVND (reference sequence). This CDR3 comprises 13 residues.